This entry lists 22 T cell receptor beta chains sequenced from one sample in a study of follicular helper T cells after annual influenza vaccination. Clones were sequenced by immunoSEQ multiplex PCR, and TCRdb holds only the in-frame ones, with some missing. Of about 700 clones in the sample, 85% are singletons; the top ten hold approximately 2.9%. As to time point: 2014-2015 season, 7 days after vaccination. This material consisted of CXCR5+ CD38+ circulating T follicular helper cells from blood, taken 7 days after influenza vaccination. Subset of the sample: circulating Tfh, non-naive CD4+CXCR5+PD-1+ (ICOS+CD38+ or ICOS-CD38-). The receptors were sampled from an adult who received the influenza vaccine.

The CDR3 nucleotides read TGTGCCTGGAGTGTCGGAGGTACGAACGAGCAGTACTTC. This sequence encodes CAWSVGGTNEQYF. The V gene is TRBV30, the J gene TRBJ2-7; a weak D match, TRBD2 (5 bases). The CDR3 consists of 13 residues. Germline V gene data show CDR1 as GTSNPN and CDR2 as SVGIG (reference sequence). Trimming removed 0 bases from V and 5 bases from J, with 11 bases in between. The variable domain in full, completed from reference TRBV30 and TRBJ2-7, reads SQTIHQWPATLVQPVGSPLSLECTVEGTSNPNLYWYRQAAGRGLQLLFYSVGIGQISSEVPQNLSASRPQDRQFILSSKKLLLSDSGFYLCAWSVGGTNEQYFGPGTRLTVT.

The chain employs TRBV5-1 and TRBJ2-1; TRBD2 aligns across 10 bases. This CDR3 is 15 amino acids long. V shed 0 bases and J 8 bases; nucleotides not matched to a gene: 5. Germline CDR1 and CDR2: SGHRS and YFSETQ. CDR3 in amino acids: CASSLVLAGADEQFF. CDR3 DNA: TGCGCCAGCAGCTTGGTTCTAGCGGGGGCGGATGAGCAGTTCTTC.

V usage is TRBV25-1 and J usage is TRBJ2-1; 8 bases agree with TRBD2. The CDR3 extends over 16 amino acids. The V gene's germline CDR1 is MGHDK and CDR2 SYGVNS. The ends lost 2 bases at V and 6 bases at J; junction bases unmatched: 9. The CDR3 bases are TGTGCCAGCAGTGAAGGCGGCGGGGGGAGGACCAATGAGCAGTTCTTC. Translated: CASSEGGGGRTNEQFF.

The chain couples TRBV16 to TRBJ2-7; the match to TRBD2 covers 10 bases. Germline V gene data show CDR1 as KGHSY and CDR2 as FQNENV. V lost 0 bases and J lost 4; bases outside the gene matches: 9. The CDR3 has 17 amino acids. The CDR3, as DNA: TGTGCCAGCAGCCAATCGACGGATAGCGGGGGGAAGTACGAGCAGTACTTC. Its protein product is CASSQSTDSGGKYEQYF.

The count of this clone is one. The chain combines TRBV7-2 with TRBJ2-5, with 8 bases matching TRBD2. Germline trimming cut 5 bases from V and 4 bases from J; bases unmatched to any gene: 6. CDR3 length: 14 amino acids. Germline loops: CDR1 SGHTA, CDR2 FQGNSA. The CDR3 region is CASSVQAGGETQYF. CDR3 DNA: TGTGCCAGCAGCGTTCAGGCGGGGGGAGAGACCCAGTACTTC.

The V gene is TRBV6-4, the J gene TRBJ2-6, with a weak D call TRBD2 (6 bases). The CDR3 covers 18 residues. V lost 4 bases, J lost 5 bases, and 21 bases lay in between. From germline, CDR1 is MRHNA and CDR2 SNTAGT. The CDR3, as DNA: TGTGCCAGCAGTGGCGGGGCCTCACACGAAAGTCGGGCCAACGTCCTGACTTTC. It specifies CASSGGASHESRANVLTF.

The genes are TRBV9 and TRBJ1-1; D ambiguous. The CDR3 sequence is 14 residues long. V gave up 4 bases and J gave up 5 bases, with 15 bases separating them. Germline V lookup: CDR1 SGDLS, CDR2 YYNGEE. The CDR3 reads CASSPLGSETEAFF. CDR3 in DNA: TGTGCCAGCAGCCCCCTTGGGTCGGAGACTGAAGCTTTCTTT.

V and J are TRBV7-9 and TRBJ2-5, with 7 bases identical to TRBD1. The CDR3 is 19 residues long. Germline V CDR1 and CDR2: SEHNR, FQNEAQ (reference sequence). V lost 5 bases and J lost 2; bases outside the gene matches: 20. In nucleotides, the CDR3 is TGTGCCAGCAGCCCCCTCTTCGGGCGTAACACAGGGGTACAAGAGACCCAGTACTTC. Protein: CASSPLFGRNTGVQETQYF.

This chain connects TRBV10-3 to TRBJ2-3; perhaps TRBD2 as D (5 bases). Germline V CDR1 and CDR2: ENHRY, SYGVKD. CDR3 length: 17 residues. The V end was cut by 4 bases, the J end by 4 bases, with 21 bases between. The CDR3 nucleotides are TGTGCCATCAGTGGTGTAGTAGGGAGTCCGTCCCCAGATACGCAGTATTTT. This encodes CAISGVVGSPSPDTQYF.

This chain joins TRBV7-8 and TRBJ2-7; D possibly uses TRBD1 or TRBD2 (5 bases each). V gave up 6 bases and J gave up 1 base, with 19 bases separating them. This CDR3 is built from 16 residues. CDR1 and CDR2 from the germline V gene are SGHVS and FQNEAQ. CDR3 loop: CASSWGSSGWSYEQYF. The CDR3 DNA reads TGTGCCAGCAGTTGGGGGTCCTCCGGATGGTCCTACGAGCAGTACTTC.

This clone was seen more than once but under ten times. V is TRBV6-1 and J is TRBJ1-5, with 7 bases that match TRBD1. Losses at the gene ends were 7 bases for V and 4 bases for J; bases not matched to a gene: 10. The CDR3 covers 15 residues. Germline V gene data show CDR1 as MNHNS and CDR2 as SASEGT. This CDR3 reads CASKGAGGENQPQHF. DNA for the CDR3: TGTGCCAGCAAAGGGGCAGGGGGGGAGAATCAGCCCCAGCATTTT.

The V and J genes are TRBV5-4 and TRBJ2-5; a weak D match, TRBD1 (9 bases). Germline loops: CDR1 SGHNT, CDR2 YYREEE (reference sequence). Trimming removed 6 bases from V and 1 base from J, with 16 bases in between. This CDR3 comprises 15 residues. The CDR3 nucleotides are TGTGCCAGCACCCGGGGGGGACAGGGCCAAGAGACCCAGTACTTC. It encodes CASTRGGQGQETQYF.

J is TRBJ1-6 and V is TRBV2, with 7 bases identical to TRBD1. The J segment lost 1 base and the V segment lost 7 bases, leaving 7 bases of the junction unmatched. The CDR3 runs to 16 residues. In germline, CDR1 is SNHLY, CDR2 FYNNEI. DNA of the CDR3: TGTGCCAGCACCCACAGGGGAGGGTCCTATAATTCACCCCTCCACTTT. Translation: CASTHRGGSYNSPLHF.

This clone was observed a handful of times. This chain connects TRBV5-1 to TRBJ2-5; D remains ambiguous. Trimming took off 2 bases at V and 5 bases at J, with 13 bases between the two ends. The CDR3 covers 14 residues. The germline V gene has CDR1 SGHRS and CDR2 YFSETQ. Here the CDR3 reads CASSLTSMTETQYF. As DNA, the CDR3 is TGCGCCAGCAGCTTAACCAGCATGACGGAGACCCAGTACTTC.

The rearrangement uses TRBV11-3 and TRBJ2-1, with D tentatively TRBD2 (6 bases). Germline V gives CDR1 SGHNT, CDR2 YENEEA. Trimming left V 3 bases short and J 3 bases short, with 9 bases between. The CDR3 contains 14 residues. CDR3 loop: CASSLAGHYNEQFF. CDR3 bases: TGTGCCAGCAGCTTGGCGGGGCACTACAATGAGCAGTTCTTC. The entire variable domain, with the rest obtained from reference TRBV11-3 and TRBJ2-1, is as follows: EAGVVQSPRYKIIEKKQPVAFWCNPISGHNTLYWYLQNLGQGPELLIRYENEEAVDDSQLPKDRFSAERLKGVDSTLKIQPAELGDSAVYLCASSLAGHYNEQFFGPGTRLTVL.

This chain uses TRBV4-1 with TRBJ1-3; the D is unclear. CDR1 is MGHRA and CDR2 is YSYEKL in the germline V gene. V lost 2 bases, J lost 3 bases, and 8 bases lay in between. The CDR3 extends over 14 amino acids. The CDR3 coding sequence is TGCGCCAGCAGCCAATTAAGGGTTGGAAACACCATATATTTT. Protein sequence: CASSQLRVGNTIYF.

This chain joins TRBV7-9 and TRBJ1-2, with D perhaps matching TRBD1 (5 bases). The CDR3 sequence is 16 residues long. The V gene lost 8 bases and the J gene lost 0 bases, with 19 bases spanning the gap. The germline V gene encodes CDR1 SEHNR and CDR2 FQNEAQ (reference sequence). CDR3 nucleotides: TGTGCCAGCGGGCCTACAGGAACTCCTACTAACTATGGCTACACCTTC. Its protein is CASGPTGTPTNYGYTF.

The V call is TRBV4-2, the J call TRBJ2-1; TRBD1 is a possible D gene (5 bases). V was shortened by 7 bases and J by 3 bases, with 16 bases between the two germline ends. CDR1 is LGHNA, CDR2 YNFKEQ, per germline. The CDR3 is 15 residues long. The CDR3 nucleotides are TGTGCCAGCAAGACCGCCAGGGCCGGCTACAATGAGCAGTTCTTC. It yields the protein CASKTARAGYNEQFF.

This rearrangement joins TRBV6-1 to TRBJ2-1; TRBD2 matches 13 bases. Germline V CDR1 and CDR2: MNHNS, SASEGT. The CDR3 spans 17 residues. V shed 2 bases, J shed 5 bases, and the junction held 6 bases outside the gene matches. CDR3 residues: CASSERGGLAGNNEQFF. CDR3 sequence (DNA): TGTGCCAGCAGTGAAAGGGGGGGACTAGCGGGGAACAATGAGCAGTTCTTC.

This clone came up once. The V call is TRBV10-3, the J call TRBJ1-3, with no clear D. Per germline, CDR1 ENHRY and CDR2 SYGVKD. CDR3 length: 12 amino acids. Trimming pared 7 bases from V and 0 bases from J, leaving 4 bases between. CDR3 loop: CAIKGSGNTIYF. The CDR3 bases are TGTGCCATCAAGGGCTCTGGAAACACCATATATTTT.

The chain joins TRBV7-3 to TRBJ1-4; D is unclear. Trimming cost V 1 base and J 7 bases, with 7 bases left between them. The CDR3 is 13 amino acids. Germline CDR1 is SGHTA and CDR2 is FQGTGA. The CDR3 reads CASSLNQGEKLFF. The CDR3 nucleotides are TGTGCCAGCAGCTTAAACCAAGGTGAAAAACTGTTTTTT.

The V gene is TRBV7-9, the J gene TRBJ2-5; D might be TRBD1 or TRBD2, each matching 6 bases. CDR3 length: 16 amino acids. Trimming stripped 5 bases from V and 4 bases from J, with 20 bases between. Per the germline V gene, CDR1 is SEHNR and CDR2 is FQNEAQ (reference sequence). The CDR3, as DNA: TGTGCCAGCAGCCGATCGGGGGCGGGGAGTCCAGAGACCCAGTACTTC. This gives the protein CASSRSGAGSPETQYF. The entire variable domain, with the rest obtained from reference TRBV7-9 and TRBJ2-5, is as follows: DTGVSQNPRHKITKRGQNVTFRCDPISEHNRLYWYRQTLGQGPEFLTYFQNEAQLEKSRLLSDRFSAERPKGSFSTLEIQRTEQGDSAMYLCASSRSGAGSPETQYFGPGTRLLVL.